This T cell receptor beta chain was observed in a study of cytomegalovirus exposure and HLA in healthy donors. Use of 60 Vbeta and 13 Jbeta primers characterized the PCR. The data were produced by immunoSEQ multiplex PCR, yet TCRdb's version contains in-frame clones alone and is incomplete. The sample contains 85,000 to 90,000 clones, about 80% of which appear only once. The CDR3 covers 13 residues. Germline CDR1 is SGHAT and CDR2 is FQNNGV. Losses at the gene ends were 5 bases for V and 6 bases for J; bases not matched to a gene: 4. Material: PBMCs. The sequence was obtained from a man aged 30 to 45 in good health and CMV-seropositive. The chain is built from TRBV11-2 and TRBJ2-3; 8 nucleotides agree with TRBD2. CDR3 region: CASSPGLADTQYF. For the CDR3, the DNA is TGTGCCAGCAGCCCTGGACTAGCCGATACGCAGTATTTT.